This T cell receptor beta chain is from a study of cytomegalovirus exposure and HLA in healthy donors. Primers included in the PCR were 60 Vbeta and 13 Jbeta primers. The table came from immunoSEQ multiplex PCR; TCRdb's copy has only in-frame clones and leaves some out. Here the sample spans under 200,000 clones, around 85% being singletons. CDR3 length equals 15 residues. With V trimmed by 1 base and J by 5 bases, 5 bases remained unmatched. The germline V gene encodes CDR1 LGHNA and CDR2 YSLEER. V is TRBV4-3 and J is TRBJ1-2; 9 bases are shared with TRBD1. This receptor was identified in a man between 45 and 60 years old in good health and CMV-seronegative. The sequenced sample consisted of PBMCs. The CDR3: CASSQAWDRAYGYTF. The DNA of the CDR3 is TGCGCCAGCAGCCAAGCTTGGGACAGGGCATATGGCTACACCTTC.